The following is a T cell receptor (beta chain) sequence with its context. Its matching antigen is unknown. The CDR3 is 14 amino acids. CDR1 is SGHDT and CDR2 is YYEEEE in the germline V gene. V lost 3 bases and J lost 6, with 15 bases in between. These data belong to a study of CD8+ T cells in alopecia areata. The overall study: Patients remained on tofacitinib for 6 to 18 months and then went 6 months without it. Study findings and constraints: Scalp specimens additionally yield sequences from normal skin's resident alphabeta T cells. TCR sharing across patients was less clear than in mice, possibly HLA-related.

Investigators isolated RNA and reverse transcribed it into cDNA to act as the sequencing template. Here immunoSEQ multiplex PCR was the method, and the copy in TCRdb shows in-frame clones only, minus some. This sample carries about 170,000 clones, about 70% of them seen once, and the ten largest clones take 10% to 12%. Lesional scalp punch biopsies and peripheral blood were collected from alopecia areata patients. Sequenced here: CD8+ T cells sorted from blood, sampled at week 0. The V gene is TRBV5-6, the J gene TRBJ1-1; D might be TRBD1 (5 bases). The sequence was obtained from a human donor with alopecia areata. For the CDR3, the DNA is TGTGCCAGCAGCTATTGGGCCCAGGGCCCTGAAGCTTTCTTT. Its protein product is CASSYWAQGPEAFF.